One sample yielded the 22 T cell receptor beta chains listed below, sequenced in a study of blood T cell repertoires in COVID-19 (dated by TCRdb to between 2020 and 2021). Library prep was done by the immunoSEQ multiplex PCR assay. In TCRdb, the immuneACCESS table is reduced to in-frame sequences with V and J assigned. These tables do not hold every clone; where another copy was compared, an unresolved V gene accounts for under half, and the others remain unexplained. The sample data list under 200,000 clones, and roughly 80% of these were observed just once. The ten largest clones represent roughly 3.5% of the sample. The specimen was PBMCs or T cells enriched from blood (not recorded which). The receptors stem from a woman in her sixties who had recovered from COVID-19.

The chain links TRBV3-1 (or the pseudogene TRBV3-2) to TRBJ1-2; D gene ambiguous. V was shortened by 0 bases and J by 5 bases, with 7 bases between the two germline ends. Germline-derived CDR1 and CDR2 are LGHDT and YNNKEL (reference sequence). This CDR3 has 13 residues. CDR3 loop: CASSQDPDYGYTF. The CDR3 DNA reads as TGTGCCAGCAGCCAAGATCCAGATTATGGCTACACCTTC.

In nucleotides, the CDR3 is TGTGCCAGCAGTTCGGTACAGGGACACTATGGCTACACCTTC. Translation gives CASSSVQGHYGYTF. The J gene is TRBJ1-2, the V gene TRBV6-6; TRBD1 is a possible D gene (6 bases). The CDR3 has 14 amino acids. Germline V CDR1 and CDR2: MNHNY, SVGAGI (reference sequence). V was cut by 4 bases and J by 3 bases, with 12 bases left in between.

The chain carries TRBV24-1 and TRBJ2-1, with a possible D match to TRBD1 (5 bases). The V end lost 4 bases, the J end lost 0 bases, and 12 bases lay between the germline ends. The V gene's germline CDR1 is KGHDR and CDR2 SFDVKD. The CDR3 runs 16 residues. CDR3 in DNA: TGTGCCACCAGTGACCCTGACAGTCTCTCCTACAATGAGCAGTTCTTC. This sequence encodes CATSDPDSLSYNEQFF.

This chain joins TRBV14 and TRBJ2-1, with D unresolved. The germline V gene has CDR1 SGHDN and CDR2 FVKESK. With 0 bases removed from V and 4 bases from J, the gap between germline ends came to 7 bases. CDR3 length: 14 amino acids. CDR3 coding DNA: TGTGCCAGCAGCCAAGAAGCGCCTTACAATGAGCAGTTCTTC. Translation gives CASSQEAPYNEQFF.

The J gene is TRBJ2-2, the V gene TRBV9, with a tentative D call TRBD2 (5 bases). Germline CDR1 SGDLS, CDR2 YYNGEE. The CDR3 totals 16 residues. V lost 0 bases, J lost 6 bases, and 15 bases lay in between. CDR3 sequence: CASSVAFEGLAGELFF. Here the CDR3 DNA reads TGTGCCAGCAGCGTAGCTTTTGAGGGCTTGGCCGGGGAGCTGTTTTTT.

The chain couples TRBV11-2 to TRBJ1-4, with D perhaps TRBD1 (5 bases). The germline V and J ends were trimmed by 3 bases and 8 bases, with 13 bases remaining between them. The CDR3 loop spans 14 amino acids. Per germline, CDR1 SGHAT and CDR2 FQNNGV. CDR3 in DNA: TGTGCCAGCAGCTTTAACCAGGGAAGGGAAAAACTGTTTTTT. This codes for CASSFNQGREKLFF.

Points on this clone: Other DNA sequences in the same sample also yield this CDR3. The genes are TRBV5-8 and TRBJ2-3, with 14 bases lining up with TRBD2. Trimming removed 4 bases from V and 3 bases from J; junction bases left unmatched: 4. The CDR3 totals 16 residues. Germline values: CDR1 SGHTS, CDR2 YDEGEE. This CDR3 reads CASSPGTSGGTDTQYF. The CDR3 DNA reads as TGTGCCAGCAGCCCCGGGACTAGCGGGGGTACAGATACGCAGTATTTT.

This sequence joins TRBV6-5 and TRBJ1-1, with a tentative D call TRBD1 (6 bases). CDR1 is MNHEY and CDR2 is SVGAGI in the germline V gene. This CDR3 has 16 amino acids. V gave up 2 bases and J gave up 5 bases, with 18 bases separating them. In nucleotides, the CDR3 is TGTGCCAGCAGTTACGATAGGACAGTCAGGGAGACTGAAGCTTTCTTT. It encodes CASSYDRTVRETEAFF.

The rearrangement links TRBV2 to TRBJ1-4, with 7 bases fitting TRBD1. V lost 6 bases and J lost 7; bases outside the gene matches: 11. In germline, CDR1 is SNHLY, CDR2 FYNNEI. The CDR3 contains 15 residues. CDR3 sequence reads: CASRRARGATEKLFF. The CDR3 DNA reads as TGTGCCAGCAGAAGAGCCAGGGGGGCAACTGAAAAACTGTTTTTT. The whole variable domain, remainder taken from reference TRBV2 and TRBJ1-4, is EPEVTQTPSHQVTQMGQEVILRCVPISNHLYFYWYRQILGQKVEFLVSFYNNEISEKSEIFDDQFSVERPDGSNFTLKIRSTKLEDSAMYFCASRRARGATEKLFFGSGTQLSVL.

The J gene is TRBJ2-7, the V gene TRBV7-9; D gene uncertain. Trimming cost V 4 bases and J 0 bases, with 13 bases left between them. CDR3 length equals 15 residues. From germline, CDR1 is SEHNR and CDR2 FQNEAQ (reference sequence). CDR3 in DNA: TGTGCCAGCAGCTCCCGACTTACCAGCTCCTACGAGCAGTACTTC. It codes for CASSSRLTSSYEQYF. The complete variable domain, with remaining parts taken from reference TRBV7-9 and TRBJ2-7, reads DTGVSQNPRHKITKRGQNVTFRCDPISEHNRLYWYRQTLGQGPEFLTYFQNEAQLEKSRLLSDRFSAERPKGSFSTLEIQRTEQGDSAMYLCASSSRLTSSYEQYFGPGTRLTVT.

This CDR3 reads CASSQDLVRGTDTQYF. CDR3 bases: TGCGCCAGCAGCCAAGATCTAGTCAGGGGCACAGATACGCAGTATTTT. The chain links TRBV4-1 to TRBJ2-3, with D perhaps TRBD1 (5 bases). CDR3 length: 16 residues. Germline assignment: CDR1 MGHRA and CDR2 YSYEKL. The ends were cut back, 0 bases at V and 1 base at J, with 11 bases in the middle.

This clone has just a few counts. The J gene is TRBJ1-2, the V gene TRBV5-1; a weak D match, TRBD1 (5 bases). CDR1 SGHRS and CDR2 YFSETQ come from the germline V gene. Trimming shortened V by 0 bases and J by 2 bases, and 5 bases separated the two germline ends. CDR3 size: 13 residues. The DNA of the CDR3 is TGCGCCAGCAGCTTGGAGGGGAACTATGGCTACACCTTC. It translates to CASSLEGNYGYTF.

V usage is TRBV2 and J usage is TRBJ1-5; 8 positions match TRBD1. Germline CDR1 and CDR2: SNHLY and FYNNEI. This CDR3 is 17 amino acids long. V dropped 0 bases and J dropped 3; count of bases not matched to a gene: 7. Here the CDR3 reads CASSEARTGRFNQPQHF. The CDR3 region has the DNA TGTGCCAGCAGTGAAGCGAGGACAGGGCGCTTCAATCAGCCCCAGCATTTT.

The chain uses TRBV5-1 and TRBJ1-1, with 7 bases identical to TRBD1. CDR3 length: 13 residues. Germline V gene data show CDR1 as SGHRS and CDR2 as YFSETQ. The junction had 5 bases not matched to a gene; V was cut back by 4 bases and J by 5 bases. CDR3 DNA sequence: TGCGCCAGCAGCGGGACAGTTGGGACTGAAGCTTTCTTT. This sequence encodes CASSGTVGTEAFF.

The V and J genes are TRBV7-3 and TRBJ2-7; TRBD2 aligns across 7 bases. The J segment lost 6 bases and the V segment lost 3 bases, leaving 5 bases of the junction unmatched. There are 13 residues in the CDR3. CDR1 and CDR2 from the germline V gene are SGHTA and FQGTGA. CDR3 loop: CASSLTGGSEQYF. The CDR3 nucleotides read TGTGCCAGCAGCTTGACGGGGGGAAGCGAGCAGTACTTC.

The chain is built from TRBV3-1 (or the pseudogene TRBV3-2) and TRBJ2-7; possible D gene TRBD2, 6 bases. Germline values: CDR1 LGHDT, CDR2 YNNKEL (reference sequence). This CDR3 has 15 residues. The ends were cut back, 2 bases at V and 0 bases at J, with 11 bases in the middle. As DNA, the CDR3 is TGTGCCAGCAGCCAAATGGCGGGGTCCTCCTACGAGCAGTACTTC. This translates into CASSQMAGSSYEQYF.

The gene calls are TRBV29-1 and TRBJ2-3, with TRBD1 identical over 9 bases. Germline V gives CDR1 SQVTM, CDR2 ANQGSEA. This CDR3 spans 14 amino acids. The V and J ends lost 3 bases and 3 bases, in that order; junction bases with no gene match: 4. For the CDR3, the DNA is TGCAGCGTTGACGGGACAGGGTTTACAGATACGCAGTATTTT. Residues: CSVDGTGFTDTQYF.

This chain connects TRBV7-9 to TRBJ1-6, with 10 bases aligning to TRBD1. CDR3 length: 15 residues. Germline V gene lookup returns CDR1 SEHNR and CDR2 FQNEAQ (reference sequence). V shed 5 bases, J shed 6 bases, and the junction held 4 bases outside the gene matches. CDR3 protein: CASSRQGAFNSPLHF. The CDR3 region has the DNA TGTGCCAGCAGCCGACAGGGGGCCTTTAATTCACCCCTCCACTTT.

The gene calls are TRBV28 and TRBJ2-2, with a tentative D call TRBD1 (5 bases). Trimming took off 2 bases at V and 0 bases at J, with 7 bases between the two ends. The CDR3 is 15 amino acids. Germline V gene sequence: CDR1 MDHEN, CDR2 SYDVKM. CDR3 in DNA: TGTGCCAGCAGTTTACCAGGGACGAACACCGGGGAGCTGTTTTTT. Translation gives CASSLPGTNTGELFF.

V usage is TRBV30 and J usage is TRBJ2-7, with D possibly TRBD2 on 5 matching bases. CDR1 GTSNPN and CDR2 SVGIG come from the germline V gene (reference sequence). Trimming shortened V by 3 bases and J by 2 bases, and 8 bases separated the two germline ends. The CDR3 has 12 amino acids. The CDR3 loop is CAWSPGAYEQYF. The CDR3 DNA sequence: TGTGCCTGGAGCCCCGGGGCCTACGAGCAGTACTTC.

The chain uses TRBV6-5 and TRBJ1-5; 7 positions agree with TRBD1. The junction had 8 bases not matched to a gene; V was cut back by 5 bases and J by 7 bases. The CDR3 contains 14 residues. Germline V gene data show CDR1 as MNHEY and CDR2 as SVGAGI. The CDR3 reads CASSPTTGQQPQHF. Written as DNA, the CDR3 is TGTGCCAGCAGTCCCACGACAGGGCAACAGCCCCAGCATTTT.

The chain combines TRBV7-9 with TRBJ2-5; tentatively, D is TRBD2 (6 bases). The CDR3 extends over 16 amino acids. Deletions cut 0 bases from V and 3 bases from J, with 14 bases between. Germline V gene data show CDR1 as SEHNR and CDR2 as FQNEAQ (reference sequence). The CDR3 sequence: CASSLAGPGGEETQYF. CDR3 nucleotides: TGTGCCAGCAGCTTAGCGGGGCCCGGGGGTGAAGAGACCCAGTACTTC.